This T cell receptor beta chain was sequenced for a study of blood T cells in healthy people across ages. Study results and limitations: Compared with aged donors, long-lived donors showed fewer expanded clones, suggesting selection. The recorded TCR beta diversity per million T cells decreased in a roughly linear manner with age.

The CDR3 runs 13 residues. Germline values: CDR1 DFQATT, CDR2 SNEGSKA (reference sequence). The V end lost 7 bases, the J end lost 4 bases, and 14 bases lay between the germline ends. A second roughly 6 to 11 cycle PCR used barcoded and J-beta primers. TCRdb redid the calling of the 5' RACE reads with MiXCR, one entry per CDR3 protein. The sample contains 850,000 to 1,000,000 distinct CDR3 sequences, roughly half of which appear only once. For this clonotype: Its antigen is unknown.

J is TRBJ2-1 and V is TRBV20-1, with D possibly TRBD2 on 6 matching bases. This TCR came from a woman aged 60-70 years in good health. The sample comprised blood. The chain's CDR3 is CSVMEGTYNEQFF. The CDR3 coding sequence is TGCAGTGTTATGGAGGGTACGTACAATGAGCAGTTCTTC.